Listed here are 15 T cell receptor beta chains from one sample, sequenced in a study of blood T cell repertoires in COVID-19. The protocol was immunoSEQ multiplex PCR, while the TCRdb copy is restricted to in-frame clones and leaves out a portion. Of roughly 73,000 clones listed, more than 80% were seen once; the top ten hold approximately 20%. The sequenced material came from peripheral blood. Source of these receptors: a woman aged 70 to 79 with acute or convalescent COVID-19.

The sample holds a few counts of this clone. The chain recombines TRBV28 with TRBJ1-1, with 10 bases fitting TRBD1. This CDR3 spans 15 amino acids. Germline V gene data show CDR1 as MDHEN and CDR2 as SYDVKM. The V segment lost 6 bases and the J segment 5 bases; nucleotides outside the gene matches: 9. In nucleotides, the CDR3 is TGTGCCAGCAGGTCCCCGGGACAGGGGAAAACTGAAGCTTTCTTT. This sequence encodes CASRSPGQGKTEAFF.

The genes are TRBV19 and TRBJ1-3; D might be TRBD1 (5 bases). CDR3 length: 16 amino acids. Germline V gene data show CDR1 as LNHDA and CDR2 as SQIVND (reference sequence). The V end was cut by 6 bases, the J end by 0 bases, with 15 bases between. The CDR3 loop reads CASSLTGTASGNTIYF. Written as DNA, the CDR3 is TGTGCCAGTAGCCTTACCGGGACTGCCTCTGGAAACACCATATATTTT.

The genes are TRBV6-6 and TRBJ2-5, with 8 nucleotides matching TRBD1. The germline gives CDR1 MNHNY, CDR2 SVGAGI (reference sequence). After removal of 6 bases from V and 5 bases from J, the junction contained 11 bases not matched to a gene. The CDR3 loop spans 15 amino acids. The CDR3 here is CASRHGQGSAETQYF. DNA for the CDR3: TGTGCCAGCAGACACGGACAGGGCTCCGCGGAGACCCAGTACTTC.

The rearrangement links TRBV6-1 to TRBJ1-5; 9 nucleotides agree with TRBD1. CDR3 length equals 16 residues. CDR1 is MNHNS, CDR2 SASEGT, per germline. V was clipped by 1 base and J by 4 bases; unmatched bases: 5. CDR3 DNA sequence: TGTGCCAGCAGTGAAGTGGGGACAGGGATTAATCAGCCCCAGCATTTT. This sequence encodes CASSEVGTGINQPQHF.

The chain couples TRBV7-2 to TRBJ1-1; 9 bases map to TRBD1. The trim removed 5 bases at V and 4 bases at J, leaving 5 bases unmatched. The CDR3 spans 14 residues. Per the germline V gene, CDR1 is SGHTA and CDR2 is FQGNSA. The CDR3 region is CASSKGQGVTEAFF. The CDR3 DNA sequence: TGTGCCAGCAGCAAGGGACAGGGTGTCACTGAAGCTTTCTTT.

The chain's CDR3 is CASSPGGGTKNIQYF. The CDR3 coding sequence is TGTGCCAGCAGCCCAGGGGGCGGAACCAAAAACATTCAGTACTTC. The chain links TRBV6-5 to TRBJ2-4; 8 nucleotides agree with TRBD1. Germline V CDR1 and CDR2: MNHEY, SVGAGI. The CDR3 length is 15 residues. V shed 6 bases and J 2 bases; nucleotides not matched to a gene: 6.

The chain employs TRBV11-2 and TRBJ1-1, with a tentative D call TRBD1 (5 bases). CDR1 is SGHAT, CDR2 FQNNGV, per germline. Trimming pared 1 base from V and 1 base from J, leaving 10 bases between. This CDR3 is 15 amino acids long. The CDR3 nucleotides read TGTGCCAGCAGCTTAGCTCAGGGCTCGAACACTGAAGCTTTCTTT. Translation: CASSLAQGSNTEAFF.

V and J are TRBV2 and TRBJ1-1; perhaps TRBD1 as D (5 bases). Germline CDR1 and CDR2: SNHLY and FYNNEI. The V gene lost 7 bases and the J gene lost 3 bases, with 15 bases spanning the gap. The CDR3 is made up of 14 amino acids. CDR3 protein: CASTRTGGYTEAFF. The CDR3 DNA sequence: TGTGCCAGCACTAGGACGGGGGGGTACACTGAAGCTTTCTTT.

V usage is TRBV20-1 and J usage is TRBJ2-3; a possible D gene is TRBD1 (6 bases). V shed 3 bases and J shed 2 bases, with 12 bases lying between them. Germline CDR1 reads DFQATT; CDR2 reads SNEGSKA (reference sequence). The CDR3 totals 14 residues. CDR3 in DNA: TGCAGTGCTAGTCGACAGGCCTCCACAGATACGCAGTATTTT. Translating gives CSASRQASTDTQYF.

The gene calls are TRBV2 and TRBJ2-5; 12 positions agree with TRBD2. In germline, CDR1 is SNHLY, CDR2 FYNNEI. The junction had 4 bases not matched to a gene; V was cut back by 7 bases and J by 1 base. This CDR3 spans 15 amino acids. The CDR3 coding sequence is TGTGCCAGCAAAGGACTAGCGGGGTCCCAAGAGACCCAGTACTTC. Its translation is CASKGLAGSQETQYF.

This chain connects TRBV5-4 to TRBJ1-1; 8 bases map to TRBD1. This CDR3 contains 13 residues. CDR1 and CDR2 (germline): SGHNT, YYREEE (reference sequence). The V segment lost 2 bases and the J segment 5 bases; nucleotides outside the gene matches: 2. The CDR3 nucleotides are TGTGCCAGCAGCTTTGGGACAGGTACTGAAGCTTTCTTT. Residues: CASSFGTGTEAFF.

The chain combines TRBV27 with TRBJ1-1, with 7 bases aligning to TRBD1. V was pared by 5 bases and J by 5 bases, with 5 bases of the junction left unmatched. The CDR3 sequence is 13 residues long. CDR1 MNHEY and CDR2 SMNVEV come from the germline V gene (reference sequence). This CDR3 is CASSPDRDTEAFF. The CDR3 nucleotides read TGTGCCAGCAGTCCTGACAGGGATACTGAAGCTTTCTTT.

The DNA for the CDR3 is TGCGCCAGCAGCTCTAGCGGGAGCGGGTACGAGCAGTACTTC. Its translation is CASSSSGSGYEQYF. V is TRBV5-1 and J is TRBJ2-7; 10 nucleotides agree with TRBD2. Germline lookup yields CDR1 SGHRS and CDR2 YFSETQ. With V trimmed by 3 bases and J by 4 bases, 4 bases remained unmatched. The CDR3 covers 14 residues.

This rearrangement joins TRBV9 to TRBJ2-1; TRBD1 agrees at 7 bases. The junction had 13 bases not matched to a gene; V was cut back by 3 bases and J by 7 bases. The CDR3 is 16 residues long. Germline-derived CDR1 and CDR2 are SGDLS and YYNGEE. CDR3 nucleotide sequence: TGTGCCAGCAGCGCCCGACAGGGAACAAACGGAAATGAGCAGTTCTTC. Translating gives CASSARQGTNGNEQFF.

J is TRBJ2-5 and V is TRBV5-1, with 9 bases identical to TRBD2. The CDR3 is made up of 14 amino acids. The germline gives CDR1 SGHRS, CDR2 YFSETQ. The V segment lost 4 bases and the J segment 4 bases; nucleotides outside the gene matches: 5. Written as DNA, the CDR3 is TGCGCCAGCAGCGCGGGACTAGCAGGAGAGACCCAGTACTTC. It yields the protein CASSAGLAGETQYF.